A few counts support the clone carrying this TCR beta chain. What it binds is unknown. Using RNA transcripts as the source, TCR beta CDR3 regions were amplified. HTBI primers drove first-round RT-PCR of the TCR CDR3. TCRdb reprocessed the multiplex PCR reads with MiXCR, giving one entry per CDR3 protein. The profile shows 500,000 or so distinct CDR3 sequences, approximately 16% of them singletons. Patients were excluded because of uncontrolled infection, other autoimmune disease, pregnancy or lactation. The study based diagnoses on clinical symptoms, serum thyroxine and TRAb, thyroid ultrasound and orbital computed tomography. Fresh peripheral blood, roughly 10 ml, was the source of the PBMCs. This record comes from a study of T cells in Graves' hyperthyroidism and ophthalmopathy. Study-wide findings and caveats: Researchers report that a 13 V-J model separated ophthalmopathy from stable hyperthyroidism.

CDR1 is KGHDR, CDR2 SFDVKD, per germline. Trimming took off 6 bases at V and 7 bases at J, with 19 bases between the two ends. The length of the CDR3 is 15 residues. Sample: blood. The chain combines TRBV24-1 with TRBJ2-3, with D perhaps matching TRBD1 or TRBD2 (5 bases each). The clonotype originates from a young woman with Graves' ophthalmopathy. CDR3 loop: CATSPPGPLSHTQYF. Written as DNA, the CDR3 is TGTGCCACCAGTCCCCCGGGACCCCTCTCTCATACGCAGTATTTT.